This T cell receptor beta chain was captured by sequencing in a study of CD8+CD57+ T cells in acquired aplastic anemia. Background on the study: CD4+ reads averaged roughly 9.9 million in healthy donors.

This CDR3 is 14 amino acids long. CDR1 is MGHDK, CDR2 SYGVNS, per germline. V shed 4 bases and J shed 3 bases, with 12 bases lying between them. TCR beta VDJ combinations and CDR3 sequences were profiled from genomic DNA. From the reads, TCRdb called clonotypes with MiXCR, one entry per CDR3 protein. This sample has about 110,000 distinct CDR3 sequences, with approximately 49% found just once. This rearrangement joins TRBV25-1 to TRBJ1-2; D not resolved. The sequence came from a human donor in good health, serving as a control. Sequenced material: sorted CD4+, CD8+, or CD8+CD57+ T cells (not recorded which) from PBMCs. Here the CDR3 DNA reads TGTGCCAGCAGTGCGAGTGCAGTTGACTATGGCTACACCTTC. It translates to CASSASAVDYGYTF.